This T cell receptor beta chain was sequenced in a study of a mutant IDH1 vaccine in newly diagnosed glioma. As for this clone: Its cognate antigen is unknown.

Germline CDR1 and CDR2: LNHDA and SQIVND (reference sequence). The CDR3 is made up of 16 amino acids. With V trimmed by 6 bases and J by 5 bases, 10 bases remained unmatched. Libraries were prepared by immunoSEQ multiplex PCR; TCRdb keeps only in-frame clonotypes and omits some of them. There are under 40,000 clones in the sample; around 80% occur only once, and 11% lies in the top ten. This sample's time point: week 35, safety follow-up. Vaccination used 300 ug of mutant IDH1 20-mer peptide per dose, with topical imiquimod. The receptor was derived from a woman aged 35 to 49 with glioma. The chain couples TRBV19 to TRBJ2-2; 9 bases are shared with TRBD2. This specimen consisted of PBMCs, obtained from a glioma patient whose treatment included an IDH1 peptide vaccine. DNA of the CDR3: TGTGCCAGTAGGTTAGCGGGGGTTCTGCGGACCGGGGAGCTGTTTTTT. The encoded protein is CASRLAGVLRTGELFF.